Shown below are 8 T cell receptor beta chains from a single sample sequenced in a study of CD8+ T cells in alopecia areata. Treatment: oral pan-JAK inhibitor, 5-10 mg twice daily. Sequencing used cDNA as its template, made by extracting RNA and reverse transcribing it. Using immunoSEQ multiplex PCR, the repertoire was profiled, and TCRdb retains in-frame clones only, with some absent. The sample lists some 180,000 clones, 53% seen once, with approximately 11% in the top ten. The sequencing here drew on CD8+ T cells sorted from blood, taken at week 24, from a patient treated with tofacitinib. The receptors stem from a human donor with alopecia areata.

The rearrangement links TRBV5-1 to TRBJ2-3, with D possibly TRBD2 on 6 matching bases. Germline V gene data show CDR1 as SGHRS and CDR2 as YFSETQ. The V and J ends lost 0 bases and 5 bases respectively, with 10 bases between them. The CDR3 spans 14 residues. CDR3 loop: CASSLGREEDTQYF. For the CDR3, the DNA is TGCGCCAGCAGCTTGGGCAGGGAGGAAGATACGCAGTATTTT.

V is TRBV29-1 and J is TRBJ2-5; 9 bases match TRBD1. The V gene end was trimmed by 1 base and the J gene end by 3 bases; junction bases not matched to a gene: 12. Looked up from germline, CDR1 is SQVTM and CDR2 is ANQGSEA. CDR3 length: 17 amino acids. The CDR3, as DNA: TGCAGCGTTGAAGTCCTCCTCCGGGACAGGGTGGAAGAGACCCAGTACTTC. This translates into CSVEVLLRDRVEETQYF.

The CDR3, as DNA: TGTGCCAGCAGTTACTCGAATGAAAGGGCGAGCTATGGCTACACCTTC. This gives the protein CASSYSNERASYGYTF. The chain joins TRBV6-5 to TRBJ1-2; no definite D call. Per the germline V gene, CDR1 is MNHEY and CDR2 is SVGAGI. This CDR3 spans 16 amino acids. The V gene lost 0 bases and the J gene lost 4 bases, with 15 bases spanning the gap.

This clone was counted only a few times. CDR3 residues: CASSQSDRNGYTF. CDR3 bases: TGCGCCAGCAGCCAATCGGACAGGAACGGCTACACCTTC. The chain has TRBV4-3 and TRBJ1-2; 7 positions agree with TRBD1. The trim removed 2 bases at V and 8 bases at J, leaving 5 bases unmatched. The CDR3 covers 13 residues. Germline V lookup: CDR1 LGHNA, CDR2 YSLEER.

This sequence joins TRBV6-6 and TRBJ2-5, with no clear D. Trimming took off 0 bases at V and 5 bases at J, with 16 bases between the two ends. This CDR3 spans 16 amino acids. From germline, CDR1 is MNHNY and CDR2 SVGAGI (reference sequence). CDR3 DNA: TGTGCCAGCAGTTACTCGAAGTTAACGTACCCCGAGACCCAGTACTTC. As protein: CASSYSKLTYPETQYF.

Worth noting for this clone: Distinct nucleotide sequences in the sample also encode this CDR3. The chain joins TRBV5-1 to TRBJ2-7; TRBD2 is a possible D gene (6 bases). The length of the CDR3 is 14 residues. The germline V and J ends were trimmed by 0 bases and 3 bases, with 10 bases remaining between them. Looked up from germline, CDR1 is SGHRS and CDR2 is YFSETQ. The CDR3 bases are TGCGCCAGCAGCTTGGGACTAGGAAGCTACGAGCAGTACTTC. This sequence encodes CASSLGLGSYEQYF. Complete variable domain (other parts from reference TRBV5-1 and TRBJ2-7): KAGVTQTPRYLIKTRGQQVTLSCSPISGHRSVSWYQQTPGQGLQFLFEYFSETQRNKGNFPGRFSGRQFSNSRSEMNVSTLELGDSALYLCASSLGLGSYEQYFGPGTRLTVT.

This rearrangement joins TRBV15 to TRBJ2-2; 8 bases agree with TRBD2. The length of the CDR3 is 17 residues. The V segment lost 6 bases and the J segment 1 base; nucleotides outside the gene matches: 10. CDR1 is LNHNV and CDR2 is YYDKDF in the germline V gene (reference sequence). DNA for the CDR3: TGTGCCACCAGTAACAGCGGGGGAGGGGTGAACACCGGGGAGCTGTTTTTT. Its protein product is CATSNSGGGVNTGELFF.

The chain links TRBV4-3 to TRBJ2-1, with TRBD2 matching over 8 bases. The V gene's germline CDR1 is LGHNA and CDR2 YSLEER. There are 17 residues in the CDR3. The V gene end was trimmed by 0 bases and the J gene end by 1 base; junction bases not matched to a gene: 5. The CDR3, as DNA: TGCGCCAGCAGCCAAGATCAGGCTAGCGGGTCCTACAATGAGCAGTTCTTC. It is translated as CASSQDQASGSYNEQFF.